This T cell receptor (beta chain) was identified during a study of cytomegalovirus exposure and HLA in healthy donors. Study-level findings and limits: Productive status was seen about 90% or about 30% of the time for most TCR beta V segments in an earlier analysis. A later analysis showed that HLA-associated TCR beta chains had undergone more clonal expansion than equally common others. Despite most TCR sequences being rare, some public TCRs occurred in many donors.

Vbeta (60) and Jbeta (13) primers were used in the PCR. Profiled with immunoSEQ multiplex PCR; TCRdb holds only in-frame clones, not every one. Among under 200,000 clones, roughly 82% were seen once, and the ten largest hold roughly 1.6%. Donors were nominally healthy when sampled, though unrecorded immune exposures were likely. On this clone: The antigen is undetermined.

This TCR was sampled from a girl aged 10 to 17 in good health and CMV-seropositive. Sequenced sample: PBMCs.

CDR3 bases: TGTGCCAGCAGCTTCAGAGGGCCAAACTATGGCTACACCTTC. This gives the protein CASSFRGPNYGYTF. This chain links TRBV5-6 with TRBJ1-2, with unresolved D. Germline V CDR1 and CDR2: SGHDT, YYEEEE. This CDR3 has 14 amino acids. Trimming removed 2 bases at V and 2 bases at J, with 10 bases between.